This TCR beta chain was sequenced in a study of cytotoxic CD8 clonotypes in ibrutinib-treated CLL. Sequencing used immunoSEQ multiplex PCR; TCRdb keeps in-frame clones, though not all of them. The table shows some 50,000 clones, with 56% occurring only once. Trimming cost V 4 bases and J 5 bases, with 14 bases left between them. The CDR3 is 14 residues long. Germline V lookup: CDR1 MNHNS, CDR2 SASEGT. The chain uses TRBV6-1 and TRBJ2-5, with D perhaps TRBD2 (5 bases). Material: PBMCs, obtained after 24 months of ibrutinib treatment. This TCR was sampled from a human donor with chronic lymphocytic leukemia. CDR3 DNA: TGTGCCAGCAGTGTGAGCGGTTCCCTTGAGACCCAGTACTTC. Protein sequence: CASSVSGSLETQYF.